This T cell receptor beta chain emerged from a study of blood T cell repertoires in COVID-19. For the study at large: In each case, the material was cDNA or gDNA derived from T cells, B-cell-depleted T cells, or PBMCs.

Profiled with immunoSEQ multiplex PCR; TCRdb holds only in-frame clones, not every one. Altogether more than 85,000 clones are present, approximately 90% being singletons, with the ten largest covering around 4%. This CDR3 has 17 amino acids. In germline, CDR1 is KGHSH, CDR2 LQKENI. Trimming took 5 bases from V and 1 from J, leaving 15 bases between them. This receptor was taken from a human donor with COVID-19, enrolled during active disease. The donor label of this sample is uncertain. The sequencing input was peripheral blood. The V gene is TRBV18, the J gene TRBJ2-6; D ambiguous. This CDR3 is CASSAYRRISGANVLTF. Written as DNA, the CDR3 is TGTGCCAGCTCAGCTTACAGACGGATTTCTGGGGCCAACGTCCTGACTTTC. Filled out from reference TRBV18 and TRBJ2-6, the complete variable domain reads NAGVMQNPRHLVRRRGQEARLRCSPMKGHSHVYWYRQLPEEGLKFMVYLQKENIIDESGMPKERFSAEFPKEGPSILRIQQVVRGDSAAYFCASSAYRRISGANVLTFGAGSRLTVL.